This T cell receptor (beta chain) was identified in a study of preoperative IRX-2 immunotherapy in early breast cancer (dated by TCRdb to between 2018 and 2021). The germline ends are 15 bases apart after V is trimmed by 6 bases and J by 0 bases. The CDR3, cysteine through phenylalanine, is 15 amino acids long. Only the CDR3 DNA stays, 45 bases, in frame from base 1. Sequences MDHEN (CDR1) and SYDVKM (CDR2) are obtained from the germline V gene. This clone has just one count. The specificity of this receptor is unknown. No base qualities exist here, and no much larger clone lies one base off it. The library came from the immunoSEQ multiplex PCR assay. TCRdb retrieved this table from immuneACCESS and kept in-frame rearrangements only. Not all clones are present; in checked studies, unresolved V genes account for under half, and no reason is known for the remainder. In all, the sample holds approximately 26,000 clones, and about three quarters of those were seen once. The ten largest clones represent 6.8% of the sample.

Per the publication, the treatment or condition label means: preoperative locoregional IRX-2 cytokine immunotherapy. The samples were obtained from a phase Ib study that tested preoperative, locoregional IRX-2 cytokine immunotherapy designed to prime immune responses. Patients with early-stage breast cancer who were given IRX-2 before surgery served as donors. The specimen was lymph node tissue, collected after IRX-2 immunotherapy. The chain couples TRBV28 to TRBJ2-7; matching of 6 bases hints at TRBD2 as the D gene. The receptor comes from a human donor with breast cancer. The DNA sequence is given as TGTGCCAGCAGCCACGATTTGCGGGGCTCCTACGAGCAGTACTTC. Protein translation: CASSHDLRGSYEQYF.